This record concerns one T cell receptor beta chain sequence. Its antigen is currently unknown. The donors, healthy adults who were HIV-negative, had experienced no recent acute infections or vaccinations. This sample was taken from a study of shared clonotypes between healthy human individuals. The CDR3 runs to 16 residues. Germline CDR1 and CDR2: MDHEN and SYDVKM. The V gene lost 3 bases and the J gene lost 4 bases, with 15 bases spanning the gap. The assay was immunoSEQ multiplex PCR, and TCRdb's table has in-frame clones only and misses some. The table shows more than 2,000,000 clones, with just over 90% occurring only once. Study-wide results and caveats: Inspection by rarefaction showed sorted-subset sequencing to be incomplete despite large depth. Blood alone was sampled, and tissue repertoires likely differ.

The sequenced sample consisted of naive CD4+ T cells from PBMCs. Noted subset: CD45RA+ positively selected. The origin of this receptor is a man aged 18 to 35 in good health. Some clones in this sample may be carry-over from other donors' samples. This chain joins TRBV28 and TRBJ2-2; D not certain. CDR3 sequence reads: CASSFQRVKGTGELFF. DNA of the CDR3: TGTGCCAGCAGTTTTCAAAGGGTAAAGGGCACCGGGGAGCTGTTTTTT. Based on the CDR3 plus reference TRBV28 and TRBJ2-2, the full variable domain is DVKVTQSSRYLVKRTGEKVFLECVQDMDHENMFWYRQDPGLGLRLIYFSYDVKMKEKGDIPEGYSVSREKKERFSLILESASTNQTSMYLCASSFQRVKGTGELFFGEGSRLTVL.